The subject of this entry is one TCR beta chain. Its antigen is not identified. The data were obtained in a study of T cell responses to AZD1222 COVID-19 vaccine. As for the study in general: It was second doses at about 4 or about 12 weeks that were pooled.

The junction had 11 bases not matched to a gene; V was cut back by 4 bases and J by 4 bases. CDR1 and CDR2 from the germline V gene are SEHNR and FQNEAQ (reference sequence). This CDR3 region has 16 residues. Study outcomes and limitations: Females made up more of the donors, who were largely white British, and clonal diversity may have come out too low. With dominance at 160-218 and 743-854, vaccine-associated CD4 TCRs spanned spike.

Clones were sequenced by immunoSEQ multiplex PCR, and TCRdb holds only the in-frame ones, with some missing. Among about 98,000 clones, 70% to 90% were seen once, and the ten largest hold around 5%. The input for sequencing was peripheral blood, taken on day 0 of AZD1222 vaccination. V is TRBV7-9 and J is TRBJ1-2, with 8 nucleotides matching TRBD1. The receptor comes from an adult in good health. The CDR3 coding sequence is TGTGCCAGCAGCTCAACCGGGACAGGTTTTTTCTATGGCTACACCTTC. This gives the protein CASSSTGTGFFYGYTF. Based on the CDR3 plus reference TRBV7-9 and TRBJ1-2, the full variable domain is DTGVSQNPRHKITKRGQNVTFRCDPISEHNRLYWYRQTLGQGPEFLTYFQNEAQLEKSRLLSDRFSAERPKGSFSTLEIQRTEQGDSAMYLCASSSTGTGFFYGYTFGSGTRLTVV.